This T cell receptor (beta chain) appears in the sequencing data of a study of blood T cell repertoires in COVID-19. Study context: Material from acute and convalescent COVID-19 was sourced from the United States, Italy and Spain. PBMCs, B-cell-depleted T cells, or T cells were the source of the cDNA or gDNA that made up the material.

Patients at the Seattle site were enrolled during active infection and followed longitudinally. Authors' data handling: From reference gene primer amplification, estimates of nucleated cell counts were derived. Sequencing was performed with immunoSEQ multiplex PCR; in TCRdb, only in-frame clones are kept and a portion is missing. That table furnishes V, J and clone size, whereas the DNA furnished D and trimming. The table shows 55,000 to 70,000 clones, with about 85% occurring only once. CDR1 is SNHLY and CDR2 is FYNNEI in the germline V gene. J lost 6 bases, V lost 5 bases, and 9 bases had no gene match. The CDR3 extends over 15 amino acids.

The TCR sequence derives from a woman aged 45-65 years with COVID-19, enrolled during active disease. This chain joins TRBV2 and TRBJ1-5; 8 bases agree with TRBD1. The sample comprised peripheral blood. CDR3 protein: CASSSDRGMGQPQHF. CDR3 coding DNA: TGTGCCAGCAGTTCAGACAGGGGAATGGGTCAGCCCCAGCATTTT.